Presented here are 9 T cell receptor beta chains from one specimen sequenced in a study of radiotherapy plus CTLA-4 blockade in lung cancer. Only in-frame clones appear in the TCRdb table, and some are missing; sequencing was by immunoSEQ multiplex PCR. Seen here are 25,000 to 35,000 clones, roughly 80% observed once, and the top ten hold 6.5% to 9.5%. The sequencing here drew on peripheral blood, taken from a patient treated with radiotherapy plus ipilimumab. The source is a human donor with non-small cell lung cancer who had stable disease on radiotherapy plus ipilimumab.

The rearrangement uses TRBV15 and TRBJ2-3, with 7 nucleotides matching TRBD2. The V segment lost 8 bases and the J segment 0 bases; nucleotides outside the gene matches: 5. This CDR3 has 14 amino acids. From germline, CDR1 is LNHNV and CDR2 YYDKDF (reference sequence). The CDR3 sequence: CATYSGGSTDTQYF. In nucleotides, the CDR3 is TGTGCCACCTATTCGGGGGGAAGCACAGATACGCAGTATTTT.

This sequence joins TRBV5-1 and TRBJ1-1; 8 positions match TRBD1. Trimming removed 1 base from V and 0 bases from J; junction bases left unmatched: 2. The germline V gene has CDR1 SGHRS and CDR2 YFSETQ. The CDR3 has 15 residues. For the CDR3, the DNA is TGCGCCAGCAGCTTGTCGACAGGGGTGAACACTGAAGCTTTCTTT. Translated, it gives CASSLSTGVNTEAFF. Together with reference TRBV5-1 and TRBJ1-1, the CDR3 gives the full variable domain: KAGVTQTPRYLIKTRGQQVTLSCSPISGHRSVSWYQQTPGQGLQFLFEYFSETQRNKGNFPGRFSGRQFSNSRSEMNVSTLELGDSALYLCASSLSTGVNTEAFFGQGTRLTVV.

This clone has a handful of counts. Other DNA sequences in the sample encode the same CDR3. The chain carries TRBV6-5 and TRBJ1-5; possible D gene TRBD1, 6 bases. The CDR3 length is 14 residues. With 3 bases removed from V and 3 bases from J, the gap between germline ends came to 9 bases. CDR1 and CDR2 (germline): MNHEY, SVGAGI. CDR3 loop: CASSYGGANQPQHF. CDR3 DNA: TGTGCCAGCAGTTATGGGGGGGCCAATCAGCCCCAGCATTTT.

The chain links TRBV7-2 to TRBJ1-1; the D gene is possibly TRBD1 (5 bases). CDR3 size: 16 residues. Trimming stripped 1 base from V and 3 bases from J, with 15 bases between. Germline-derived CDR1 and CDR2 are SGHTA and FQGNSA. The CDR3 nucleotides are TGTGCCAGCAGCTTAGTGCTGGGGGGTACGTACACTGAAGCTTTCTTT. It encodes CASSLVLGGTYTEAFF.

This clone has only a few counts. This chain connects TRBV6-1 to TRBJ1-3; no definite D call. Germline loops: CDR1 MNHNS, CDR2 SASEGT. This CDR3 is built from 14 residues. V lost 8 bases, J lost 8 bases, and 19 bases lay in between. CDR3 protein: CASQEGRRADTIYF. The CDR3 DNA reads TGTGCCAGCCAGGAGGGCCGGCGTGCGGACACCATATATTTT.

This chain links TRBV6-5 with TRBJ1-5, with 7 bases aligning to TRBD1. This CDR3 contains 14 residues. With V trimmed by 4 bases and J by 5 bases, 5 bases remained unmatched. Per the germline V gene, CDR1 is MNHEY and CDR2 is SVGAGI. CDR3 nucleotide sequence: TGTGCCAGCAGTTCGCAGGGGGTTCATCAGCCCCAGCATTTT. Protein product: CASSSQGVHQPQHF.

The V and J genes are TRBV29-1 and TRBJ2-7, with D unresolved. Deletions cut 4 bases from V and 7 bases from J, with 8 bases between. Germline assignment: CDR1 SQVTM and CDR2 ANQGSEA. The CDR3 length is 10 residues. CDR3 sequence reads: CSVAHREQYF. CDR3 coding DNA: TGCAGCGTTGCCCATAGGGAGCAGTACTTC.

The V call is TRBV9, the J call TRBJ2-5; 12 bases agree with TRBD2. The CDR3 has 16 residues. CDR1 is SGDLS and CDR2 is YYNGEE in the germline V gene. After removal of 0 bases from V and 6 bases from J, the junction contained 6 bases not matched to a gene. This CDR3 is CASSVELAGGRKTQYF. CDR3 sequence (DNA): TGTGCCAGCAGCGTAGAGCTAGCGGGGGGGCGTAAGACCCAGTACTTC.

The chain carries TRBV19 and TRBJ1-2, with 7 bases that match TRBD1. V gave up 4 bases and J gave up 2 bases; unmatched junction bases: 4. The CDR3 covers 14 residues. Germline values: CDR1 LNHDA, CDR2 SQIVND (reference sequence). DNA of the CDR3: TGTGCCAGTAGTACAGACAGGGCGAACTATGGCTACACCTTC. Translated, it gives CASSTDRANYGYTF.